This TCR beta chain was sequenced in a study of blood T cell repertoires in COVID-19. Across the whole study: Italy, Spain and the United States were the sources of the convalescent and acute COVID-19 samples. In each case, the material was cDNA or gDNA derived from T cells, B-cell-depleted T cells, or PBMCs.

Germline values: CDR1 MNHEY, CDR2 SVGAGI. The CDR3 is made up of 13 amino acids. Trimming at V came to 10 bases and at J to 4 bases, leaving 8 bases not matched to a gene. The table came from immunoSEQ multiplex PCR; TCRdb's copy has only in-frame clones and leaves some out. The sample has fewer than 250,000 clones, 87% seen once. Enrolled through a virtual design, the participants were between 18 and 89 years of age and came from approximately 25 US areas. This TCR came from a woman under 40 with acute COVID-19. Sequenced sample: PBMCs or T cells enriched from blood (not recorded which). The gene calls are TRBV6-5 and TRBJ1-2; 8 bases agree with TRBD1. The CDR3 nucleotides read TGTGCCACCGGGAGGACAGGGCCCTATGGCTACACCTTC. It translates to CATGRTGPYGYTF.